The sequence of this TCR beta chain was determined in a study of beta chain features in type 1 diabetes. There are 16 residues in the CDR3. V dropped 3 bases and J dropped 6; count of bases not matched to a gene: 10. Germline assignment: CDR1 KGHSH and CDR2 LQKENI. Sequenced material consisted of expressed TCRB transcripts (all of the isolated RNA was reverse transcribed). The table came from immunoSEQ multiplex PCR; TCRdb's copy has only in-frame clones and leaves some out. The data show about 330,000 clones, approximately 11% seen once. The chain carries TRBV18 and TRBJ1-4, with 7 positions matching TRBD1. The clonotype originates from a woman in her twenties or thirties in good health. The sequenced sample was naive CD4+ T cells from blood. The CDR3 DNA follows: TGTGCCAGCTCACCGGGACAGCCCTTTGGAGATGAAAAACTGTTTTTT. It codes for CASSPGQPFGDEKLFF.